These 3 T cell receptor beta chains were all obtained from the same sample, sequenced in a study of blood T cell repertoires in COVID-19 (dated by TCRdb to about 2020). Library preparation employed the immunoSEQ multiplex PCR assay. The source is immuneACCESS, and TCRdb retained only in-frame sequences with V and J called. Part of the clones is not carried over; for the studies checked, unresolved V genes explain less than half of this, and the remainder is unexplained. Counted in this sample were about 140,000 clones; 84% of them appeared once. The ten biggest clones cover around 8% of the sample. Sequencing was performed on peripheral blood. The origin of the receptors is a human donor in a cohort sampled during active COVID-19.

This clone was picked up one time. The chain has TRBV4-1 and TRBJ1-2; 9 nucleotides agree with TRBD1. CDR1 is MGHRA, CDR2 YSYEKL, per germline. The CDR3 runs to 15 residues. Trimming took 0 bases from V and 5 from J; bases not matched to a gene: 4. CDR3 nucleotide sequence: TGCGCCAGCAGCCAAGAAGGGACAGGGTTGTATGGCTACACCTTC. Its translation: CASSQEGTGLYGYTF.

J is TRBJ2-5 and V is TRBV7-2; 10 nucleotides agree with TRBD2. CDR1 and CDR2 (germline): SGHTA, FQGNSA. The CDR3 covers 17 residues. The V gene end was trimmed by 2 bases and the J gene end by 1 base; junction bases not matched to a gene: 7. CDR3 bases: TGTGCCAGCAGCTTAAGAGGTAGCGGGGGGATCCAAGAGACCCAGTACTTC. Its protein product is CASSLRGSGGIQETQYF. The whole variable domain, filled in from reference TRBV7-2 and TRBJ2-5, reads GAGVSQSPSNKVTEKGKDVELRCDPISGHTALYWYRQSLGQGLEFLIYFQGNSAPDKSGLPSDRFSAERTGGSVSTLTIQRTQQEDSAVYLCASSLRGSGGIQETQYFGPGTRLLVL.

This clone was seen more than once but under ten times. This chain connects TRBV6-1 to TRBJ1-4; 12 nucleotides align to TRBD1. The CDR3 covers 15 residues. V lost 3 bases, J lost 8 bases, and 4 bases stayed unmatched. Germline V lookup: CDR1 MNHNS, CDR2 SASEGT. CDR3: CASSDGTGGGEKLFF. The CDR3 DNA sequence: TGTGCCAGCAGTGACGGGACAGGGGGCGGCGAAAAACTGTTTTTT.